Listed here are 13 T cell receptor beta chains from one sample, sequenced in a study of response to subunit inactivated influenza vaccine. Via MiXCR, TCRdb re-called the RT-PCR reads, giving one row per CDR3 protein. The table shows 500,000 or so distinct CDR3 sequences, with approximately 15% occurring only once. The starting material was CD4+ T cells sorted from PBMCs, obtained 23 to 25 months after vaccination. These receptors all stem from a man between 50 and 70 years old who received an inactivated influenza vaccine.

This clonotype was detected only once. The V and J genes are TRBV7-2 and TRBJ2-1, with D unresolved. Looked up from germline, CDR1 is SGHTA and CDR2 is FQGNSA. CDR3 length equals 13 residues. Trimming removed 2 bases from V and 6 bases from J, with 8 bases in between. CDR3 DNA: TGTGCCAGCAGCTTATGGGCAGCCAATGAGCAGTTCTTC. It translates to CASSLWAANEQFF.

This sequence joins TRBV12-3 or TRBV12-4 and TRBJ2-4; tentatively, D is TRBD1 or TRBD2 (6 bases each). The CDR3 extends over 13 amino acids. With 2 bases removed from V and 8 bases from J, the gap between germline ends came to 10 bases. The CDR3 sequence is CASSLRGPDIQYF. CDR3 sequence (DNA): TGTGCCAGCAGTTTACGGGGGCCTGACATTCAGTACTTC.

This clonotype was observed at least ten times. The chain combines TRBV24-1 with TRBJ2-1; tentative D call: TRBD1 (6 bases). The V gene's germline CDR1 is KGHDR and CDR2 SFDVKD. V was pared by 0 bases and J by 3 bases, with 11 bases between. This CDR3 has 16 amino acids. CDR3 sequence (DNA): TGTGCCACCAGTGATTTGCACGGGACAAACTACAATGAGCAGTTCTTC. It codes for CATSDLHGTNYNEQFF.

J is TRBJ2-6 and V is TRBV11-2; TRBD1 aligns across 10 bases. CDR3 size: 18 residues. In germline, CDR1 is SGHAT, CDR2 FQNNGV. With V trimmed by 5 bases and J by 1 base, 8 bases remained unmatched. For the CDR3, the DNA is TGTGCCAGCAGCCCATGGACAGGGGGTCAATCTGGGGCCAACGTCCTGACTTTC. Residues: CASSPWTGGQSGANVLTF.

This clonotype was detected only a few times. The V call is TRBV29-1, the J call TRBJ2-3; TRBD2 agrees at 9 bases. V dropped 8 bases and J dropped 4; count of bases not matched to a gene: 13. Germline-derived CDR1 and CDR2 are SQVTM and ANQGSEA. The CDR3 totals 15 residues. The CDR3: CSINDGRGGPDTQYF. CDR3 bases: TGCAGCATAAACGACGGGCGGGGGGGGCCAGATACGCAGTATTTT.

This clonotype occurred a few times. The chain carries TRBV28 and TRBJ2-3; D perhaps matches TRBD2 (5 bases). This CDR3 is built from 14 residues. Germline V CDR1 and CDR2: MDHEN, SYDVKM. Trimming took 5 bases from V and 0 from J, leaving 9 bases between them. The CDR3 DNA reads as TGTGCCAGCAGTGACTACGCTAGCACAGATACGCAGTATTTT. Residues: CASSDYASTDTQYF.

This clonotype came up a few times. V usage is TRBV27 and J usage is TRBJ1-6; 7 bases agree with TRBD1. J lost 9 bases, V lost 5 bases, and 4 bases had no gene match. The CDR3 extends over 13 amino acids. Germline loops: CDR1 MNHEY, CDR2 SMNVEV (reference sequence). The CDR3 loop is CASSLDRVSPLHF. The DNA for the CDR3 is TGTGCCAGCAGTCTCGACAGGGTTTCACCCCTCCACTTT.

This clonotype turned up a few times. The rearrangement joins TRBV4-1 to TRBJ2-1, with 13 bases that match TRBD2. Germline V lookup: CDR1 MGHRA, CDR2 YSYEKL. Unmatched junction bases numbered 3, after V lost 1 base and J lost 0 bases. The CDR3 loop spans 18 amino acids. Here the CDR3 reads CASSQGLAGGRSYNEQFF. DNA for the CDR3: TGCGCCAGCAGCCAAGGACTAGCGGGGGGCCGCTCCTACAATGAGCAGTTCTTC.

This clonotype has a handful of counts. The chain carries TRBV10-3 and TRBJ2-5; 11 bases line up with TRBD2. Germline loops: CDR1 ENHRY, CDR2 SYGVKD. The CDR3 has 15 residues. With 3 bases clipped from V and 2 bases from J, the junction kept 2 bases outside the gene matches. The CDR3 nucleotides are TGTGCCATCAGTGATACTAGCGGGGGACAAGAGACCCAGTACTTC. This sequence encodes CAISDTSGGQETQYF.

This chain links TRBV10-3 with TRBJ2-3; 7 bases agree with TRBD2. Germline V gives CDR1 ENHRY, CDR2 SYGVKD. The ends lost 6 bases at V and 0 bases at J; junction bases unmatched: 3. The CDR3 has 14 amino acids. The CDR3: CAIRGSGSTDTQYF. The CDR3 DNA follows: TGTGCCATCAGAGGTAGCGGGAGCACAGATACGCAGTATTTT.

In its sample, this clonotype was seen many times. The genes are TRBV5-1 and TRBJ1-4, with no clear D. There are 14 residues in the CDR3. The V gene lost 1 base and the J gene lost 3 bases, with 7 bases spanning the gap. Germline V lookup: CDR1 SGHRS, CDR2 YFSETQ. CDR3 amino acids: CASSLRSANEKLFF. Written as DNA, the CDR3 is TGCGCCAGCAGCTTGCGGTCGGCTAATGAAAAACTGTTTTTT.

The rearrangement joins TRBV20-1 to TRBJ2-1; a weak D match, TRBD2 (5 bases). The CDR3 length is 14 residues. Trimming pared 6 bases from V and 2 bases from J, leaving 14 bases between. Germline CDR1 is DFQATT and CDR2 is SNEGSKA (reference sequence). The CDR3 loop is CSANEGGPYNEQFF. The CDR3 coding sequence is TGCAGTGCCAATGAGGGCGGGCCCTACAATGAGCAGTTCTTC.

This clonotype appeared a few times. The chain recombines TRBV7-2 with TRBJ1-1, with D possibly matching TRBD1 (5 bases). Between the trimmed V and J ends, which lost 2 bases and 3 bases, there was a span of 19 bases. The CDR3 has 17 residues. CDR1 is SGHTA, CDR2 FQGNSA, per germline. The CDR3 spells CASSLWSWGKGHTEAFF. The CDR3 DNA follows: TGTGCCAGCAGCTTATGGTCCTGGGGTAAGGGGCACACTGAAGCTTTCTTT.